The 27 T cell receptor beta chains below come from one sample, sequenced in a study of OX40 agonist ivuxolimab in advanced cancers. Sequencing used immunoSEQ multiplex PCR; TCRdb keeps in-frame clones, though not all of them. This sample has about 60,000 clones, with roughly 86% found just once. The material was CD4+ or CD8+ T cells sorted from blood, obtained in a trial of the OX40 agonist ivuxolimab. The receptors here all came from an adult with an advanced solid tumor such as melanoma, head and neck, liver or kidney cancer.

V and J are TRBV11-3 and TRBJ2-7, with 9 bases that match TRBD1. The CDR3 spans 13 residues. The V gene end was trimmed by 5 bases and the J gene end by 7 bases; junction bases not matched to a gene: 6. Germline CDR1 reads SGHNT; CDR2 reads YENEEA. In nucleotides, the CDR3 is TGTGCCAGCAGCATTGGACAGGGGAAAGAGCAGTACTTC. Amino acid sequence: CASSIGQGKEQYF. The whole variable domain, remainder taken from reference TRBV11-3 and TRBJ2-7, is EAGVVQSPRYKIIEKKQPVAFWCNPISGHNTLYWYLQNLGQGPELLIRYENEEAVDDSQLPKDRFSAERLKGVDSTLKIQPAELGDSAVYLCASSIGQGKEQYFGPGTRLTVT.

CDR3 protein: CASSPGQGVTNYGYTF. The CDR3 nucleotides read TGTGCCAGCTCCCCGGGACAGGGCGTTACGAATTATGGCTACACCTTC. The rearrangement links TRBV18 to TRBJ1-2; the match to TRBD1 covers 9 bases. Trimming cost V 6 bases and J 5 bases; bases outside gene matches: 13. Germline loops: CDR1 KGHSH, CDR2 LQKENI. This CDR3 has 16 residues.

The rearrangement joins TRBV19 to TRBJ2-2, with 12 bases identical to TRBD2. The CDR3 runs to 16 residues. Germline CDR1 reads LNHDA; CDR2 reads SQIVND (reference sequence). Germline trimming cut 5 bases from V and 3 bases from J; bases unmatched to any gene: 4. In nucleotides, the CDR3 is TGTGCCAGTAGTTCTCTAGCGGGAGGGTACACCGGGGAGCTGTTTTTT. Its translation: CASSSLAGGYTGELFF.

V is TRBV28 and J is TRBJ1-3, with a tentative D call TRBD1 (6 bases). The CDR3 extends over 15 amino acids. V lost 6 bases to trimming and J lost 4 bases, with 16 bases between them. Germline assignment: CDR1 MDHEN and CDR2 SYDVKM. CDR3 amino acids: CASSPGTSQGNTIYF. The CDR3 DNA follows: TGTGCCAGCAGCCCCGGGACAAGTCAGGGAAACACCATATATTTT.

This sequence joins TRBV29-1 and TRBJ2-1; D uncertain. The germline V and J ends were trimmed by 3 bases and 0 bases, with 3 bases remaining between them. The CDR3 length is 12 residues. The germline V gene encodes CDR1 SQVTM and CDR2 ANQGSEA. The CDR3 DNA reads TGCAGCGTTGATCCCTCCTACAATGAGCAGTTCTTC. It codes for CSVDPSYNEQFF.

J is TRBJ1-2 and V is TRBV28; 9 nucleotides agree with TRBD1. After removal of 5 bases from V and 3 bases from J, the junction contained 4 bases not matched to a gene. The germline gives CDR1 MDHEN, CDR2 SYDVKM. The CDR3 has 14 amino acids. Here the CDR3 reads CASSPGTGHYGYTF. CDR3 coding DNA: TGTGCCAGCAGTCCCGGGACAGGGCACTATGGCTACACCTTC.

The V and J genes are TRBV9 and TRBJ2-7; possible D gene TRBD2, 5 bases. V shed 3 bases and J shed 4 bases, with 14 bases lying between them. Germline V gene data show CDR1 as SGDLS and CDR2 as YYNGEE. The CDR3 length is 14 residues. The CDR3 loop is CASSASPSNYEQYF. In DNA, the CDR3 is TGTGCCAGCAGCGCGAGTCCTAGCAATTACGAGCAGTACTTC.

The chain joins TRBV14 to TRBJ1-6; D call uncertain. Trimming cost V 0 bases and J 10 bases, with 10 bases left between them. Germline V gene lookup returns CDR1 SGHDN and CDR2 FVKESK. The CDR3 length is 14 residues. CDR3 amino acids: CASSQDGRGSPLHF. The DNA of the CDR3 is TGTGCCAGCAGCCAAGATGGGAGAGGATCACCCCTCCACTTT.

The J gene is TRBJ2-2, the V gene TRBV5-1, with TRBD1 identical over 7 bases. Germline CDR1 reads SGHRS; CDR2 reads YFSETQ. The V gene end was trimmed by 1 base and the J gene end by 3 bases; junction bases not matched to a gene: 3. The CDR3 loop spans 15 amino acids. The DNA for the CDR3 is TGCGCCAGCAGCTTGCGGACAGGAGACACCGGGGAGCTGTTTTTT. Encoded protein: CASSLRTGDTGELFF.

The rearrangement uses TRBV28 and TRBJ1-1; 8 bases align to TRBD1. CDR1 is MDHEN and CDR2 is SYDVKM in the germline V gene. The J segment lost 11 bases and the V segment lost 4 bases, leaving 21 bases of the junction unmatched. CDR3 size: 17 residues. The CDR3 bases are TGTGCCAGCAGTTCGGGGTGGATGTCGGCAGGGGGCCTGTGGGCTTTCTTT. Protein sequence: CASSSGWMSAGGLWAFF.

The chain uses TRBV6-5 and TRBJ2-5; no clear D gene. Germline CDR1 and CDR2: MNHEY and SVGAGI. V was pared by 0 bases and J by 2 bases, with 13 bases between. The CDR3 has 16 residues. This CDR3 is CASSYSSAWGQETQYF. CDR3 coding DNA: TGTGCCAGCAGTTACTCTTCGGCGTGGGGACAAGAGACCCAGTACTTC.

This sequence joins TRBV10-3 and TRBJ2-3, with TRBD2 matching over 10 bases. Germline CDR1 ENHRY, CDR2 SYGVKD. The V segment lost 7 bases and the J segment 5 bases; nucleotides outside the gene matches: 6. The CDR3 length is 14 residues. The CDR3 DNA sequence: TGTGCCATCAACCCGGGACTAGCGATAGATACGCAGTATTTT. This encodes CAINPGLAIDTQYF.

The V gene is TRBV29-1, the J gene TRBJ2-3; D unclear. Deletions cut 1 base from V and 0 bases from J, with 8 bases between. The CDR3 has 14 amino acids. CDR1 SQVTM and CDR2 ANQGSEA come from the germline V gene. The CDR3 DNA reads as TGCAGCGTTGAAGGGGTGGATAGCACAGATACGCAGTATTTT. Residues: CSVEGVDSTDTQYF.

V gene TRBV7-3 combines with J gene TRBJ2-1; D is unresolved. The CDR3 is made up of 12 amino acids. CDR1 is SGHTA and CDR2 is FQGTGA in the germline V gene. V dropped 5 bases and J dropped 5 bases, with 7 bases sitting between them. The DNA of the CDR3 is TGTGCCAGCAGCAACTATAACAATGAGCAGTTCTTC. Its translation is CASSNYNNEQFF. Full variable domain (remainder filled in from reference TRBV7-3 and TRBJ2-1): GAGVSQTPSNKVTEKGKYVELRCDPISGHTALYWYRQSLGQGPEFLIYFQGTGAADDSGLPNDRFFAVRPEGSVSTLKIQRTERGDSAVYLCASSNYNNEQFFGPGTRLTVL.

The CDR3 protein is CASSSDRANEKLFF. CDR3 coding DNA: TGCGCCAGCAGCAGTGACAGGGCCAATGAAAAACTGTTTTTT. V usage is TRBV4-1 and J usage is TRBJ1-4; 7 positions agree with TRBD1. The CDR3 is made up of 14 amino acids. V lost 5 bases and J lost 5; bases outside the gene matches: 5. Germline-derived CDR1 and CDR2 are MGHRA and YSYEKL.

This chain joins TRBV28 and TRBJ1-2, with D possibly being TRBD1 (6 bases). CDR1 is MDHEN and CDR2 is SYDVKM in the germline V gene. This CDR3 comprises 13 residues. Trimming removed 7 bases at V and 2 bases at J, with 11 bases between. For the CDR3, the DNA is TGTGCCAGCAACCCGGGGGGCAACTATGGCTACACCTTC. It codes for CASNPGGNYGYTF.

The rearrangement uses TRBV5-1 and TRBJ2-7, with TRBD1 identical over 7 bases. From germline, CDR1 is SGHRS and CDR2 YFSETQ. The CDR3 loop spans 17 amino acids. Losses at the gene ends were 3 bases for V and 2 bases for J; bases not matched to a gene: 14. This CDR3 reads CASSWDTGDALPYEQYF. CDR3 coding DNA: TGCGCCAGCAGCTGGGATACAGGGGACGCTCTTCCCTACGAGCAGTACTTC.

The chain uses TRBV28 and TRBJ2-2; D not certain. V was clipped by 8 bases and J by 1 base, with 8 bases between them. The CDR3 runs to 13 residues. Per the germline V gene, CDR1 is MDHEN and CDR2 is SYDVKM. The CDR3: CASGSLNTGELFF. In DNA, the CDR3 is TGTGCCAGCGGGTCACTGAACACCGGGGAGCTGTTTTTT. Complete variable domain (other parts from reference TRBV28 and TRBJ2-2): DVKVTQSSRYLVKRTGEKVFLECVQDMDHENMFWYRQDPGLGLRLIYFSYDVKMKEKGDIPEGYSVSREKKERFSLILESASTNQTSMYLCASGSLNTGELFFGEGSRLTVL.

The chain is built from TRBV5-4 and TRBJ2-7; 9 bases match TRBD1. Trimming removed 4 bases from V and 1 base from J; junction bases left unmatched: 9. The CDR3 is 16 amino acids. Per germline, CDR1 SGHNT and CDR2 YYREEE (reference sequence). The DNA for the CDR3 is TGTGCCAGCAGCGGGGGAGGGACAGGGATATCCTACGAGCAGTACTTC. Translated, it gives CASSGGGTGISYEQYF.

This sequence joins TRBV19 and TRBJ2-2; D call uncertain. Trimming cost V 5 bases and J 6 bases, with 10 bases left between them. Per germline, CDR1 LNHDA and CDR2 SQIVND (reference sequence). The CDR3 totals 13 residues. CDR3 loop: CASSSGRSGELFF. The CDR3 DNA reads TGTGCCAGTAGTTCTGGCAGGTCCGGGGAGCTGTTTTTT.

The V call is TRBV9, the J call TRBJ1-2, with a possible D match to TRBD1 (5 bases). The germline gives CDR1 SGDLS, CDR2 YYNGEE. V was trimmed by 4 bases and J by 7 bases, leaving 17 bases between them. The CDR3 is made up of 14 amino acids. The CDR3 DNA sequence: TGTGCCAGCAGCAATGGGGGGTCACGGCCTGGCTACACCTTC. Residues: CASSNGGSRPGYTF.

This clone was detected a few times. V is TRBV15 and J is TRBJ1-2, with a possible D match to TRBD1 (6 bases). The germline CDR1 and CDR2 sequences are LNHNV and YYDKDF (reference sequence). This CDR3 is 13 amino acids long. The V end was cut by 3 bases, the J end by 3 bases, with 8 bases between. The CDR3 region has the DNA TGTGCCACCAGCAGGGGGGCAGACTATGGCTACACCTTC. This sequence encodes CATSRGADYGYTF.

This chain connects TRBV16 to TRBJ1-5; no reliable D call. The CDR3 has 14 residues. Germline CDR1 KGHSY, CDR2 FQNENV. Trimming removed 4 bases from V and 4 bases from J, with 11 bases in between. The CDR3 loop reads CASSLRAENQPQHF. CDR3 sequence (DNA): TGTGCCAGCAGCCTACGGGCCGAAAATCAGCCCCAGCATTTT.

To note about this clone: Because the CDR3's place on the DNA is in doubt, the DNA is left out and the CDR3 is given as listed by TCRdb. The chain couples TRBV5-1 to TRBJ2-1; the D call of TRBD2 is as the table states it, not checked on the DNA. The CDR3 adds up to 16 amino acids, both ends counted. The V gene's germline CDR1 is SGHRS and CDR2 YFSETQ. The CDR3 region is CASSSSGRNAYNEQFF.

The chain combines TRBV2 with TRBJ2-5; 10 bases fit TRBD1. This CDR3 contains 13 residues. After removal of 7 bases from V and 4 bases from J, the junction contained 3 bases not matched to a gene. Germline CDR1 and CDR2: SNHLY and FYNNEI. This chain's CDR3 is CASIRTGGETQYF. The CDR3 coding sequence is TGTGCCAGCATCCGGACAGGGGGAGAGACCCAGTACTTC.

The V and J genes are TRBV30 and TRBJ2-3, with unresolved D. CDR1 and CDR2 (germline): GTSNPN, SVGIG (reference sequence). Between the trimmed V and J ends, which lost 8 bases and 1 base, there was a span of 7 bases. The CDR3 totals 11 residues. As DNA, the CDR3 is TGTGCCAGAGAGGGCACAGATACGCAGTATTTT. Residues: CAREGTDTQYF.

The CDR3 region is CASSLGQGAGKQYF. The DNA for the CDR3 is TGTGCCAGCAGTCTGGGACAGGGAGCGGGCAAGCAGTACTTC. The chain recombines TRBV28 with TRBJ2-5; 9 nucleotides agree with TRBD1. V shed 5 bases, J shed 11 bases, and the junction held 12 bases outside the gene matches. CDR1 is MDHEN, CDR2 SYDVKM, per germline. The CDR3 spans 14 residues.